A single sample gave rise to the 14 T cell receptor beta chains below, sequenced in a study of blood T cell repertoires in COVID-19. Profiling relied on immunoSEQ multiplex PCR, and the TCRdb table lists in-frame clones only, not all of them. The sample has 150,000 to 200,000 clones; roughly 85% are singletons. Sequencing was carried out using peripheral blood. These TCRs come from a woman in her 70s with acute or convalescent COVID-19.

The chain uses TRBV20-1 and TRBJ1-1, with TRBD1 identical over 7 bases. J lost 8 bases, V lost 3 bases, and 3 bases had no gene match. CDR1 is DFQATT and CDR2 is SNEGSKA in the germline V gene (reference sequence). The CDR3 consists of 11 residues. The CDR3 is CSASRGREAFF. The DNA of the CDR3 is TGCAGTGCTAGTAGGGGGCGCGAAGCTTTCTTT.

The chain combines TRBV29-1 with TRBJ2-1; 12 positions match TRBD2. The germline V gene encodes CDR1 SQVTM and CDR2 ANQGSEA. With 0 bases clipped from V and 9 bases from J, the junction kept 9 bases outside the gene matches. This CDR3 spans 16 amino acids. The CDR3 coding sequence is TGCAGCGTTGAAGAACTTGGACTAGCGGGATCAAGTGAGCAGTTCTTC. Translated, it gives CSVEELGLAGSSEQFF.

The CDR3 is CASSQDRGTANEKLFF. The CDR3 nucleotides are TGCGCCAGCAGCCAAGATAGGGGGACAGCTAATGAAAAACTGTTTTTT. The chain uses TRBV4-1 and TRBJ1-4; TRBD1 aligns across 7 bases. This CDR3 is 16 amino acids long. Germline V CDR1 and CDR2: MGHRA, YSYEKL. J gave up 3 bases and V 0 bases, and 4 bases lay outside the gene matches.

The rearrangement links TRBV2 to TRBJ2-5, with D unresolved. The germline CDR1 and CDR2 sequences are SNHLY and FYNNEI. The length of the CDR3 is 11 residues. V was clipped by 6 bases and J by 4 bases, with 6 bases between them. The CDR3 region is CASSRGETQYF. The CDR3 region has the DNA TGTGCCAGCAGCAGAGGAGAGACCCAGTACTTC.

The chain employs TRBV6-5 and TRBJ1-4, with D perhaps TRBD1 (6 bases). Germline V CDR1 and CDR2: MNHEY, SVGAGI. This CDR3 has 14 residues. V was pared by 7 bases and J by 8 bases, with 17 bases between. CDR3 amino acids: CASKDNRAGEKLFF. CDR3 bases: TGTGCCAGCAAAGACAACAGGGCAGGGGAAAAACTGTTTTTT.

This chain connects TRBV4-1 to TRBJ2-2; weak D call: TRBD2 (6 bases). This CDR3 has 15 residues. Germline CDR1 is MGHRA and CDR2 is YSYEKL. With 2 bases removed from V and 3 bases from J, the gap between germline ends came to 10 bases. As DNA, the CDR3 is TGCGCCAGCAGCCAACGAGGACTATACACCGGGGAGCTGTTTTTT. This encodes CASSQRGLYTGELFF.

This clone was seen more than once but under ten times. V and J are TRBV7-2 and TRBJ1-3; 7 positions agree with TRBD1. J lost 2 bases, V lost 0 bases, and 4 bases had no gene match. This CDR3 comprises 16 residues. Germline V gives CDR1 SGHTA, CDR2 FQGNSA. This CDR3 reads CASSLAPGTAGNTIYF. The CDR3 DNA sequence: TGTGCCAGCAGCTTAGCGCCAGGGACAGCTGGAAACACCATATATTTT. Supplemented by reference TRBV7-2 and TRBJ1-3, the full variable domain reads GAGVSQSPSNKVTEKGKDVELRCDPISGHTALYWYRQSLGQGLEFLIYFQGNSAPDKSGLPSDRFSAERTGGSVSTLTIQRTQQEDSAVYLCASSLAPGTAGNTIYFGEGSWLTVV.

This clone was detected only once. The genes are TRBV24-1 and TRBJ1-2; 9 positions match TRBD1. The trim removed 2 bases at V and 2 bases at J, leaving 2 bases unmatched. The V gene's germline CDR1 is KGHDR and CDR2 SFDVKD. This CDR3 has 15 amino acids. CDR3 loop: CATSDSGTGNYGYTF. The DNA for the CDR3 is TGTGCCACCAGTGATTCCGGGACAGGGAACTATGGCTACACCTTC.

The rearrangement uses TRBV19 and TRBJ2-7; tentative D call: TRBD1 (6 bases). V shed 3 bases and J shed 9 bases, with 18 bases lying between them. This CDR3 is 14 amino acids long. Germline CDR1 LNHDA, CDR2 SQIVND (reference sequence). Here the CDR3 reads CASSIEARGSLQYF. CDR3 nucleotide sequence: TGTGCCAGTAGTATTGAGGCCAGGGGATCCTTGCAGTACTTC.

V is TRBV5-5 and J is TRBJ2-5; D uncertain. The germline V gene has CDR1 SGHKS and CDR2 YYEKEE (reference sequence). The CDR3 runs to 15 residues. Trimming removed 1 base at V and 1 base at J, with 11 bases between. The chain's CDR3 is CASSLRTDPQETQYF. For the CDR3, the DNA is TGTGCCAGCAGCTTGCGAACAGATCCCCAAGAGACCCAGTACTTC.

The chain joins TRBV28 to TRBJ1-1; D gene unclear. The germline V and J ends were trimmed by 5 bases and 3 bases, with 13 bases remaining between them. Germline V gene lookup returns CDR1 MDHEN and CDR2 SYDVKM. This CDR3 contains 14 residues. The CDR3 loop is CASSLRLIYTEAFF. The CDR3 bases are TGTGCCAGCAGTCTAAGATTGATCTACACTGAAGCTTTCTTT.

The V call is TRBV5-8, the J call TRBJ1-5, with D maybe TRBD1 (6 bases). Germline assignment: CDR1 SGHTS and CDR2 YDEGEE. The CDR3 contains 15 residues. V was cut by 4 bases and J by 6 bases, with 17 bases left in between. The CDR3 loop reads CASSGGRLPGQPQHF. CDR3 sequence (DNA): TGTGCCAGCAGCGGGGGCCGGCTCCCGGGTCAGCCCCAGCATTTT. Filled out from reference TRBV5-8 and TRBJ1-5, the complete variable domain reads EAGVTQSPTHLIKTRGQQATLRCSPISGHTSVYWYQQALGLGLQFLLWYDEGEERNRGNFPPRFSGRQFPNYSSELNVNALELEDSALYLCASSGGRLPGQPQHFGDGTRLSIL.

The chain joins TRBV27 to TRBJ2-1; TRBD1 might be the D (6 bases). The V and J ends lost 3 bases and 8 bases respectively, with 20 bases between them. The germline gives CDR1 MNHEY, CDR2 SMNVEV (reference sequence). This CDR3 comprises 16 residues. CDR3 loop: CASSFQGSWGLDEQFF. CDR3 coding DNA: TGTGCCAGCAGTTTTCAGGGGAGCTGGGGTTTGGATGAGCAGTTCTTC.

With respect to this clone: This sample also contains other DNA sequences that code for the same CDR3. V is TRBV11-3 and J is TRBJ2-6, with 9 positions matching TRBD1. The V segment lost 5 bases and the J segment 1 base; nucleotides outside the gene matches: 6. Germline assignment: CDR1 SGHNT and CDR2 YENEEA. The CDR3 consists of 17 residues. Written as DNA, the CDR3 is TGTGCCAGCAGCCCGGGGACAGGGTCTTCTGGGGCCAACGTCCTGACTTTC. This sequence encodes CASSPGTGSSGANVLTF.